The entry below gives a single TCR beta chain sequence along with its context. Its cognate antigen is unknown. The data were produced by immunoSEQ multiplex PCR, yet TCRdb's version contains in-frame clones alone and is incomplete. The sample shows 16,000 or so clones, 83% of them seen only once. As to time point: cycle 4 day 1 (C4D1), after less than seven weeks of nivolumab. Every patient relapsed after autologous stem cell transplantation, and brentuximab vedotin exposure varied. Trimming stripped 1 base from V and 8 bases from J, with 9 bases between. In germline, CDR1 is SGHDN, CDR2 FVKESK. The CDR3 has 13 amino acids. The sample belongs to a study of PD-1 blockade in classical Hodgkin lymphoma. Whole-study results and caveats: At baseline, newly diagnosed patients reportedly showed less TCR diversity than healthy donors. The study found that TCR diversity rose significantly by C4D1 in CD4+ but not CD8+ cells.

The sequence derives from a human donor with classical Hodgkin lymphoma. This specimen consisted of peripheral blood mononuclear cells (PBMCs), obtained before the fourth cycle of nivolumab. This chain uses TRBV14 with TRBJ1-3; no reliable D call. CDR3 sequence reads: CASSQVPWDTIYF. The DNA for the CDR3 is TGTGCCAGCAGCCAAGTCCCGTGGGACACCATATATTTT.